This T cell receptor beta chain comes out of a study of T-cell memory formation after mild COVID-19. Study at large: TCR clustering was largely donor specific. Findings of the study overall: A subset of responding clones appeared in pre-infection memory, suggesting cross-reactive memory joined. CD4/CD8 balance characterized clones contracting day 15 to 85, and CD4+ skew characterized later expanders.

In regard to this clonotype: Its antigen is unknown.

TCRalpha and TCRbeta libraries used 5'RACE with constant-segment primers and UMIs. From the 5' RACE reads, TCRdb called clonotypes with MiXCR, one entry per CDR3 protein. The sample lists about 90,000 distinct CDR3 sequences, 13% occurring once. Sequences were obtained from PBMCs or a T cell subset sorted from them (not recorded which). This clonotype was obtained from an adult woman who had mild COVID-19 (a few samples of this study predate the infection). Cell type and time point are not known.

The DNA of the CDR3 is TGTGCCAGCAGCTTGGATGCTACAGGGGGCGATGAGCAGTTCTTC. Translated, it gives CASSLDATGGDEQFF. The chain couples TRBV5-6 to TRBJ2-1, with 9 positions matching TRBD1. The ends lost 0 bases at V and 8 bases at J; junction bases unmatched: 6. Germline V gene sequence: CDR1 SGHDT, CDR2 YYEEEE. The CDR3 runs 15 residues.